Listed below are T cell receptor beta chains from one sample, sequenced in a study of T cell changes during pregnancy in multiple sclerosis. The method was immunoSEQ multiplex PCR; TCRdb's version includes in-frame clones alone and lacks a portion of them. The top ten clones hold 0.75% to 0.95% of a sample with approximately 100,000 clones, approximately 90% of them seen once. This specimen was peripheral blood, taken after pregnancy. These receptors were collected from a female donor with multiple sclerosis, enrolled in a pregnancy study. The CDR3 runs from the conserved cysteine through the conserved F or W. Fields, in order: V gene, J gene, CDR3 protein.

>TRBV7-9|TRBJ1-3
CASSFFSGSGNTIYF
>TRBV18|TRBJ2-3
CASSPQRGGVTDTQYF
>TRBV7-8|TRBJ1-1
CASSLRGQGATEAFF
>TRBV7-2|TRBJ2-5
CASSPTGQETQYF
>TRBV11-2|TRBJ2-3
CASGQVRDTQYF
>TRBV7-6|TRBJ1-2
CASSLGYSTSGVRGYTF
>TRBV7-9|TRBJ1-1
CASSSTGNTEAFF
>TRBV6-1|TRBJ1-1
CASSDYGRVALAFF
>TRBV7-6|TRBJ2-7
CASSSGTLNPYEQYF
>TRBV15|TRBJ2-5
CATKVTGAFQETQYF
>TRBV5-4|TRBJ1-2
CASSENVRRVGYGYTF
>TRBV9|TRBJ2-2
CASTNNPDTNTGELFF
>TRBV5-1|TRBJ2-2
CASRSQGLAGELFF
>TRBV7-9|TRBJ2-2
CASSLLGAANGELFF
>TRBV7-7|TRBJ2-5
CASSEGLAGAETQYF
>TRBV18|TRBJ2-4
CASSVDRLLDIQYF
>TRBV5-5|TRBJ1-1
CASTPWFEFADLGANTEAFF
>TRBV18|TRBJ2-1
CASSPPPSGITGGSYNEQFF
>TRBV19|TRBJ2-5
CASSITIQETQYF
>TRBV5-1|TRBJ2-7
CASSTTGGTSYEQYF
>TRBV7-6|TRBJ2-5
CASGPTGSSETQYF
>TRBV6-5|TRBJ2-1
CASSYAGGGTYNEQFF
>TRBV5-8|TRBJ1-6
CASSLGGQVDSPLHF
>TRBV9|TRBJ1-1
CASSVASGYSEAFF
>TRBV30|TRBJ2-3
CAWSGGLAGVKDTQYF
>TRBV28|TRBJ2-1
CASSFPGLAGDEQFF
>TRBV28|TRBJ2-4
CASSLDSLGAKNIQYF
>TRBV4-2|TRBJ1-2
CASSQEQGEGYGYTF
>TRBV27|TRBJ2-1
CASSSVRIAGGSYNEQFF
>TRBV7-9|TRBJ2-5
CASSLGGGETQYF
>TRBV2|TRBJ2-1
CASKGQGSYNEQFF
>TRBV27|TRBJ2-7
CASSLRASGNEQYF
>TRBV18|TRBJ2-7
CASSGADYEQYF
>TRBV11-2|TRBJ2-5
CASSSYLLPGGTRETQYF
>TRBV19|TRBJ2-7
CASRATGVQGQYF
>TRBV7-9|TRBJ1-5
CASSLMGSSNQPQHF
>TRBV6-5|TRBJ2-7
CASSYAGASTYEQYF
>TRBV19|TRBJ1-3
CASRTGGSGISGNTIYF
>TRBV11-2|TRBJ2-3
CASSFGLDTDTQYF
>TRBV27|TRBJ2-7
CASSLSGDRIYEQYF
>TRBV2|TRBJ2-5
CASTPLRVETQYF
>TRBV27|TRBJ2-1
CASSFRVRRKAYNEQFF
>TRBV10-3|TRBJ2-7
CASRGLAGNEQYF
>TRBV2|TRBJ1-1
CASSEVRKATNTEAFF
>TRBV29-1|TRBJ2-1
CSVEGLAGNYSYNEQFF
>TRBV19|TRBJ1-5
CASSIQQGNQPQHF
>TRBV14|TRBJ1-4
CASSQGGQPNEKLFF
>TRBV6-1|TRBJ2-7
CASSESGLAYEQYF
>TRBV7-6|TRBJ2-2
CASSLGHTGELFF
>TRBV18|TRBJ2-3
CASSPPSGIGTDTQYF
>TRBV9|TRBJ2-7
CASSFQGGTGDTKQYF
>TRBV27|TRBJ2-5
CASSPTGHETQYF
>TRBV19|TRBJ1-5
CASSLHRENQPQHF
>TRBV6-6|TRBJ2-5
CASSYPLNRDQETQYF
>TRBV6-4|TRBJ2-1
CASSDGRGAALNEQFF